The T cell receptor (beta chain) described here comes from a study of shared clonotypes between healthy human individuals (dated by TCRdb to between 2020 and 2021). Broadly, across the study: The cohort comprised a couple of women and a few men aged 18 to 49 years. For each donor, three plates each were used for CD4 naive and CD4 memory, two plates were used for CD8 naive, and one plate was used for CD8 memory. To estimate repertoire size and how much clonotype sharing occurs between individuals, the study deeply sequenced the blood TCR repertoires of about 5 healthy adults. To increase sequencing depth and limit assay-specific biases, different laboratories used diverse techniques to prepare libraries and sequence TCR repertoires. Between about 0.8 and 8.9 billion PBMCs per donor were obtained by leukapheresis.

Regarding this clone: Its antigen is still unknown. No much larger clone is present one base from it, and per-base qualities are unavailable. Other DNA sequences in this sample translate to the same CDR3.

Study-level results and caveats: Rarefaction of sorted-subset datasets indicated incomplete sequencing despite the large sequencing depth. Sampling was restricted to blood, and TCR repertoires in tissues likely differ from the TCR repertoires found in blood. Pairwise subsampling led to the expectation that sequencing depth would affect the degree of clonotype sharing among donors. Estimated clonotype richness was generally larger for naive than for memory subsets. Higher generation probabilities were observed for clonotypes shared by all four sorted-subset donors than for non-shared clonotypes. About 5% of naive CD4, approximately 3.7% of naive CD8, around 2.3% of memory CD4, and more than 0.35% of memory CD8 clonotypes were shared across four donors. The small number of donors limited the genetic and exposure-history diversity represented.

CD8 naive samples consisted of CD45RO-negative cells that were positively selected for CCR7, yielding a CD45RA+CCR7+ population without TemRA cells. The donors were healthy, HIV-negative adults who had no recently reported acute infections or vaccinations. All donors were Caucasian adults living in Nashville, Tennessee, USA. Blood was obtained by leukapheresis, after which PBMCs were separated by Ficoll-Histopaque density gradient centrifugation and cryopreserved in liquid nitrogen vapor phase. Analytical flow cytometry was used to check the purity and quantity of each magnetically sorted T cell population. Genomic DNA was isolated from each sorted fraction and quantified by UV absorbance on a Nanodrop 2000c. CDR1 MDHEN and CDR2 SYDVKM are derived from the germline V gene. V lost 7 bases and J lost 5 bases; the stretch between them is 11 bases long. From the cysteine up to the phenylalanine, the CDR3 has a length of 12 residues. Only CDR3 DNA is held: 36 bases, read in frame from base 1.

Using the deep immunoSEQ assay, multiplex PCR amplified TCR CDR3 regions from genomic DNA. Extracted genomic DNA from each cell subset was spread evenly across all wells of several immunoSEQ 96-well plates, with each plate serving as a replicate. For sorted subsets, roughly 190 ng of genomic DNA, equivalent to around 31,000 T cell genomes, went into each replicate PCR. Purified libraries were measured with a Qubit 3.0 fluorometer, size-checked on a Bioanalyzer 2100, and measured again with the KAPA Library Quantification kit. Every immunoSEQ 96-well plate was sequenced on a dedicated single-read 150-cycle Illumina NextSeq 550 flow cell. Per the source publication's procedure: Because the immunoSEQ output included only junctional sequences and no quality scores, the filtering could not be the same as the filtering used for full-length reads. To assign V/J genes and CDR3, sequences were annotated against IMGT germline references using PyIR, a Python wrapper for IgBLAST v1.9. Reads were removed for weak V/J assignments (E-value above 1e-6), missing CDR3, stop codons, out-of-frame junctions, or ambiguous translated residues. V3J clonotypes were defined as sequences sharing an identical inferred V gene, J gene, and CDR3 amino acid sequence. The percentage overlap between two repertoires was calculated by dividing the number of shared unique clonotypes by the size of the smaller repertoire. RTK rarefaction, the Chao1 estimator, and Recon v2.1 estimates of unobserved clonotypes were used to assess repertoire richness. For all TCRbeta clonotypes obtained by the gDNA method from a few donors, generation probabilities were computed with OLGA. TCRdb re-hosts the immuneACCESS table, in-frame sequences only. Its copies lack some clones; in the studies checked, an unresolved V gene accounts for under half of them, and the cause for the rest is not known. For V, J and clone size, that table is used; D and trimming come from the DNA. In this sample the table shows approximately 2,200,000 clones, about 93% of which occur a single time. The ten largest clones capture roughly 1.8% of the sample.

The receptor was isolated from a man between 18 and 35 years old in good health. Some clones in this sample may be carry-over from other donors' samples. Sequenced input: naive CD8+ T cells from PBMCs. The sample's cell subset or site label is to be understood as: CD45RA+CCR7+. The receptor chain draws on TRBV28 and TRBJ1-1; no confident D gene assignment can be made. The bases read TGTGCCAGCACCTTGGGGTATACTGAAGCTTTCTTT. Its protein is CASTLGYTEAFF.